This T cell receptor (beta chain) was sequenced in a study of T-cell reconstitution after alpha-beta-depleted transplantation in children. Regarding the study as a whole: It was reported that alpha-beta T cells came from several hundred expanded graft clones (about two months after transplant). A year had passed since transplant, and T-cell counts and diversity by then came mostly from newly produced T cells. Recipient T cells and thymic progenitors that survived were the source of the high TCRbeta diversity seen at day 60 in some patients.

During its preparation, the TCRbeta library received unique molecular identifiers. TCRdb called the PCR reads again in MiXCR, with one record for every CDR3 protein. The sample shows around 440,000 distinct CDR3 sequences, about 10% of them seen only once. With regard to this clonotype: The antigen remains undetermined.

V lost 0 bases and J 8 bases, leaving 6 bases between the germline ends. The CDR3 totals 12 residues. Germline V CDR1 and CDR2: LNHNV, YYDKDF (reference sequence). The sequence came from a child aged 2-15 years with inherited bone marrow failure, due to receive a stem cell transplant. The chain uses TRBV15 and TRBJ2-3; tentative D call: TRBD1 (5 bases). The sequences come from PBMCs, collected before TCRalphabeta/CD19-depleted stem cell transplant. CDR3 residues: CATSRDQGTQYF. The CDR3 coding sequence is TGTGCCACCAGCAGAGACCAGGGTACGCAGTATTTT.